Listed below are T cell receptor beta chains from one sample, sequenced in a study of T cells in Graves' hyperthyroidism and ophthalmopathy. TCRdb ran MiXCR on the multiplex PCR reads and lists one entry per CDR3 protein. The table includes under 350,000 distinct CDR3 sequences, under 25% detected once. The sequencing input was blood. Receptor source: a woman aged 45-59 years with Graves' hyperthyroidism. Both conserved end residues are part of each CDR3. Each record gives: CDR3 length, clone size, V gene, D gene, J gene, CDR3 protein, CDR3 DNA. A D gene is named only where the DNA matches it firmly. A row's size may be missing; if present it is once, few, many or a size class.

13	many	TRBV20-1	NA	TRBJ1-1	CSAIGQGNTEAFF	TGCAGTGCTATTGGACAAGGGAACACTGAAGCTTTCTTT
14	many	TRBV28	TRBD1	TRBJ1-4	CASIRTGGGEKLFF	TGTGCCAGCATTCGGACAGGGGGAGGGGAAAAACTGTTTTTT
15	few	TRBV5-1	NA	TRBJ2-2	CASSPPVPNPGELFF	TGCGCCAGCAGCCCACCGGTACCCAACCCCGGGGAGCTGTTTTTT
17	NA	TRBV9	TRBD2	TRBJ2-1	CASSPGLAGISYNEQFF	TGTGCCAGCAGCCCCGGGCTAGCGGGAATCTCCTACAATGAGCAGTTCTTC
16	many	TRBV5-1	NA	TRBJ1-6	CASSLTGAPENSPLHF	TGCGCCAGCAGCTTGACGGGGGCGCCGGAAAATTCACCCCTCCACTTT
16	many	TRBV2	NA	TRBJ2-2	CASKGRERANTGELFF	TGTGCCAGCAAGGGGAGAGAAAGAGCCAACACCGGGGAGCTGTTTTTT
15	NA	TRBV27	NA	TRBJ2-2	CASRSGGAGNGELFF	TGTGCCAGCAGATCCGGAGGGGCCGGGAACGGGGAGCTGTTTTTT
13	many	TRBV18	NA	TRBJ1-2	CASSPPAAYGYTF	TGTGCCAGCTCACCACCAGCAGCATATGGCTACACCTTC
17	NA	TRBV11-2	NA	TRBJ1-6	CASSLVGSGPGDSPLHF	TGTGCCAGCAGCTTAGTGGGTAGTGGGCCCGGTGATTCACCCCTCCACTTT
15	many	TRBV5-1	TRBD1	TRBJ1-2	CASSSGTGTPYGYTF	TGCGCCAGCAGCTCCGGGACAGGGACTCCCTATGGCTACACCTTC
13	few	TRBV19	NA	TRBJ1-2	CASSMLQGQGYTF	TGTGCCAGTAGTATGTTACAGGGCCAAGGCTACACCTTC
13	few	TRBV12-3/TRBV12-4	NA	TRBJ1-5	CASSYLVNQPQHF	TGTGCCAGCAGTTACCTGGTCAATCAGCCCCAGCATTTT
12	NA	TRBV12-5	NA	TRBJ1-2	CASGLAPDGYTF	TGTGCTAGTGGTTTAGCACCCGATGGCTACACCTTC
19	many	TRBV7-6	TRBD2	TRBJ2-1	CASSLVGTSGGISYNEQFF	TGTGCCAGCAGCTTAGTTGGGACTAGCGGGGGCATCTCCTACAATGAGCAGTTCTTC
15	many	TRBV28	NA	TRBJ1-1	CASSPGLGMNTEAFF	TGTGCCAGCAGCCCCGGGTTAGGGATGAACACTGAAGCTTTCTTT
15	many	TRBV20-1	TRBD2	TRBJ2-1	CSAISQRASGNEQFF	TGCAGTGCTATCTCGCAAAGGGCTAGCGGCAATGAGCAGTTCTTC
15	NA	TRBV10-3	TRBD2	TRBJ2-1	CAIMDSGGDYNEQFF	TGTGCCATCATGGATAGCGGGGGAGACTACAATGAGCAGTTCTTC
14	many	TRBV12-3/TRBV12-4	TRBD1	TRBJ2-7	CASRKQGTAYEQYF	TGTGCCAGCAGGAAACAAGGGACAGCCTACGAGCAGTACTTC
14	many	TRBV7-9	TRBD1	TRBJ1-1	CASRLDRGKTEAFF	TGTGCCAGCAGATTAGACAGGGGGAAGACTGAAGCTTTCTTT
14	NA	TRBV20-1	NA	TRBJ1-6	CSASRQVGNSPLHF	TGCAGTGCTAGTCGTCAGGTTGGGAATTCACCCCTCCACTTT
15	few	TRBV20-1	NA	TRBJ2-7	CSASNGGQFTYEQYF	TGCAGTGCTAGTAATGGGGGCCAATTCACCTACGAGCAGTACTTC
16	NA	TRBV4-2	TRBD1	TRBJ1-1	CASSQGAGGVITEAFF	TGTGCCAGCAGCCAAGGGGCAGGGGGAGTCATCACTGAAGCTTTCTTT
14	NA	TRBV6-1	TRBD1	TRBJ2-3	CASLRTGNTDTQYF	TGTGCCAGCCTACGGACAGGGAACACAGATACGCAGTATTTT
11	many	TRBV28	NA	TRBJ1-1	CASSLRREAFF	TGTGCCAGCAGTTTACGGCGGGAAGCTTTCTTT
13	many	TRBV3-1	NA	TRBJ2-3	CASSYGSGDTQYF	TGTGCCAGCAGCTACGGGAGTGGTGATACGCAGTATTTT
12	NA	TRBV7-9	NA	TRBJ1-3	CASGSTGNTIYF	TGTGCCAGCGGATCAACTGGAAACACCATATATTTT
20	NA	TRBV15	TRBD2	TRBJ2-4	CATSRDSVLAGDLAKNIQYF	TGTGCCACCAGCAGAGATTCCGTGCTAGCGGGGGACCTAGCCAAAAACATTCAGTACTTC
14	many	TRBV4-1	NA	TRBJ1-2	CASSHQGKSYGYTF	TGCGCCAGCAGCCACCAGGGGAAGAGCTATGGCTACACCTTC
12	many	TRBV11-3	NA	TRBJ2-5	CASSLEWETQYF	TGTGCCAGCAGCTTAGAGTGGGAGACCCAGTACTTC
15	many	TRBV7-3	NA	TRBJ2-2	CASSVQGRGGGELFF	TGTGCCAGCAGCGTACAGGGACGCGGGGGCGGGGAGCTGTTTTTT
16	few	TRBV15	TRBD1	TRBJ2-1	CATSERQGTFYNEQFF	TGTGCCACCAGCGAGAGACAGGGGACCTTCTACAATGAGCAGTTCTTC
14	many	TRBV7-2	TRBD1	TRBJ2-7	CASSPGTGIYEQYF	TGTGCCAGCAGCCCCGGGACAGGGATCTACGAGCAGTACTTC
13	many	TRBV3-1	NA	TRBJ2-3	CASSLGGSDTQYF	TGTGCCAGCAGCCTGGGGGGATCAGATACGCAGTATTTT
12	many	TRBV28	NA	TRBJ2-2	CASSLATGELFF	TGTGCCAGCAGTTTAGCCACCGGGGAGCTGTTTTTT
14	few	TRBV15	TRBD1	TRBJ2-5	CATSRGQGAETQYF	TGTGCCACCAGCAGAGGACAGGGGGCCGAGACCCAGTACTTC
13	many	TRBV20-1	TRBD1	TRBJ2-5	CSASTGGRETQYF	TGCAGTGCTTCCACAGGGGGCAGAGAGACCCAGTACTTC
13	many	TRBV11-3	TRBD2	TRBJ2-1	CASSLLAGVGQFF	TGTGCCAGCAGCTTACTAGCGGGAGTTGGGCAGTTCTTC
14	NA	TRBV27	TRBD1	TRBJ1-1	CASARDRLNTEAFF	TGTGCCAGCGCACGGGACAGGTTGAACACTGAAGCTTTCTTT
17	many	TRBV7-9	TRBD2	TRBJ2-7	CASIPGLAVPKGLEQYF	TGTGCCAGCATACCGGGACTAGCGGTACCCAAGGGGCTCGAGCAGTACTTC
14	few	TRBV5-1	NA	TRBJ1-2	CASSWEGPVSGYTF	TGCGCCAGCAGCTGGGAGGGTCCGGTTTCAGGCTACACCTTC
15	many	TRBV6-1	TRBD2	TRBJ2-7	CASRGGTSGSYEQYF	TGTGCCAGCAGGGGGGGGACTAGCGGGTCCTACGAGCAGTACTTC
13	few	TRBV10-2	NA	TRBJ2-3	CAARGVNTDTQYF	TGTGCCGCCAGAGGAGTCAACACAGATACGCAGTATTTT
15	few	TRBV27	NA	TRBJ2-1	CASSFVAPRYNEQFF	TGTGCCAGCAGTTTCGTGGCCCCTCGCTACAATGAGCAGTTCTTC
15	many	TRBV5-6	TRBD2	TRBJ2-1	CASSLQIAGFGEQFF	TGTGCCAGCAGCTTGCAGATAGCGGGGTTCGGAGAGCAGTTCTTC
16	NA	TRBV2	NA	TRBJ1-1	CASSEREAGLNTEAFF	TGTGCCAGCAGTGAACGGGAGGCAGGTTTGAACACTGAAGCTTTCTTT
16	many	TRBV6-9	TRBD1	TRBJ2-1	CASSSLRDRGCNEQFF	TGTGCCAGCAGTTCGCTCCGGGACAGGGGGTGCAATGAGCAGTTCTTC
15	NA	TRBV7-3	TRBD2	TRBJ2-7	CASSSSGGSLYEQYF	TGTGCCAGCAGCTCGAGCGGCGGGAGTTTATACGAGCAGTACTTC
10	few	TRBV6-1	NA	TRBJ2-3	CASREDTQYF	TGTGCCAGCAGGGAAGATACGCAGTATTTT
15	NA	TRBV20-1	NA	TRBJ2-4	CSATRQVGARDIQYF	TGCAGTGCTACTCGACAGGTTGGGGCAAGGGACATTCAGTACTTC
14	NA	TRBV7-8	NA	TRBJ2-7	CASSYGRNSYEQYF	TGTGCCAGCAGCTACGGGCGGAACTCCTACGAGCAGTACTTC